This entry concerns a single T cell receptor beta chain. The target antigen is unknown. This entry is derived from a study of radiation and T cells in renal cell carcinoma. Study background: Nephrectomy followed 15 Gy stereotactic body radiation by 4 weeks. Overall study findings and caveats: From baseline, blood top tumor clonotypes peaked at 2 weeks post-radiation.

Measured with immunoSEQ multiplex PCR; TCRdb has only the in-frame clones, and not every one. The table has about 160,000 clones, 88% seen once. The time point denotes: baseline pretreatment blood. Treatment: 15 Gy SBRT to primary tumor, nephrectomy 4 weeks later. After SBRT, blood was collected at 2 and 4 weeks, plus baseline. V was trimmed by 3 bases and J by 4 bases, leaving 18 bases between them. There are 16 residues in the CDR3. Per germline, CDR1 MNHEY and CDR2 SVGAGI. The TCR originated in a woman in her 70s with renal cell carcinoma. The material sequenced was blood, taken from a patient whose treatment included radiotherapy and nephrectomy. V is TRBV6-5 and J is TRBJ1-1; D ambiguous. Here the CDR3 reads CASSYYRAGRGTEAFF. CDR3 nucleotides: TGTGCCAGCAGTTATTACCGGGCCGGTCGGGGCACTGAAGCTTTCTTT.